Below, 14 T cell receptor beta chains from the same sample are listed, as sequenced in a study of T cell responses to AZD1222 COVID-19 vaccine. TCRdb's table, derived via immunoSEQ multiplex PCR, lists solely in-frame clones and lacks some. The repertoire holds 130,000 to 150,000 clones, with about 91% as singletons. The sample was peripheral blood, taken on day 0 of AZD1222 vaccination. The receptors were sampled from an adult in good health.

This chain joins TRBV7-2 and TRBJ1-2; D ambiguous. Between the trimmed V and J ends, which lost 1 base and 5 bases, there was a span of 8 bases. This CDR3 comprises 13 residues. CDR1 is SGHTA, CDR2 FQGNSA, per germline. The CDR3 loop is CASSLGPDYGYTF. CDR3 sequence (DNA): TGTGCCAGCAGCTTAGGGCCCGATTATGGCTACACCTTC.

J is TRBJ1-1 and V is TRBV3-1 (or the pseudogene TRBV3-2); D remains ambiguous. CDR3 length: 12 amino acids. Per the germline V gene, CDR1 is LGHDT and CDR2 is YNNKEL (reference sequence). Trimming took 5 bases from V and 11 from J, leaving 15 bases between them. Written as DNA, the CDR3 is TGTGCCAGCAGCATCGGGTTGGGGTCGGCTTTCTTT. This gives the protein CASSIGLGSAFF.

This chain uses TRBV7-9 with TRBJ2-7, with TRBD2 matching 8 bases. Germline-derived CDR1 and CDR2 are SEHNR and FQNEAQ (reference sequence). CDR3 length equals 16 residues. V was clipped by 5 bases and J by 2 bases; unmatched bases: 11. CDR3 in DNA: TGTGCCAGCAGCAGAACTATCGGGGGGGCGGCCTACGAGCAGTACTTC. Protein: CASSRTIGGAAYEQYF. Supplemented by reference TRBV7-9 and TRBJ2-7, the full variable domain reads DTGVSQNPRHKITKRGQNVTFRCDPISEHNRLYWYRQTLGQGPEFLTYFQNEAQLEKSRLLSDRFSAERPKGSFSTLEIQRTEQGDSAMYLCASSRTIGGAAYEQYFGPGTRLTVT.

The CDR3 DNA sequence: TGCGCCAGTACCCGGGACAGGGTCTACAATGAGCAGTTCTTC. Residues: CASTRDRVYNEQFF. This chain connects TRBV5-1 to TRBJ2-1, with 9 bases identical to TRBD1. With 8 bases clipped from V and 3 bases from J, the junction kept 6 bases outside the gene matches. Germline CDR1 and CDR2: SGHRS and YFSETQ. CDR3 length: 14 residues.

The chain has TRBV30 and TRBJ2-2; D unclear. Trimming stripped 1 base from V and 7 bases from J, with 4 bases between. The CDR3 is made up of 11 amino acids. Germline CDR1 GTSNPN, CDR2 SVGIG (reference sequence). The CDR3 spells CAWSDGGELFF. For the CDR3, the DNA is TGTGCCTGGAGTGATGGCGGGGAGCTGTTTTTT.

CDR3 sequence: CASSSPSRLGADTQYF. The CDR3 bases are TGTGCCAGCAGTTCCCCCTCTAGACTGGGCGCAGATACGCAGTATTTT. The J gene is TRBJ2-3, the V gene TRBV6-5; no clear D gene. This CDR3 region has 16 residues. The V gene's germline CDR1 is MNHEY and CDR2 SVGAGI. Trimming took 4 bases from V and 4 from J, leaving 18 bases between them.

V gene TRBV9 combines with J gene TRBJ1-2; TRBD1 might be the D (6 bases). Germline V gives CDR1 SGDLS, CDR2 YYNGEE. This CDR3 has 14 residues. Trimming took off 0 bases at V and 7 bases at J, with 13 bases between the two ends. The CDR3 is CASSVGSGVIGYTF. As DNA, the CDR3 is TGTGCCAGCAGCGTAGGCTCAGGGGTTATTGGCTACACCTTC. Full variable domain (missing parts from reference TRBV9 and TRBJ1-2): DSGVTQTPKHLITATGQRVTLRCSPRSGDLSVYWYQQSLDQGLQFLIQYYNGEERAKGNILERFSAQQFPDLHSELNLSSLELGDSALYFCASSVGSGVIGYTFGSGTRLTVV.

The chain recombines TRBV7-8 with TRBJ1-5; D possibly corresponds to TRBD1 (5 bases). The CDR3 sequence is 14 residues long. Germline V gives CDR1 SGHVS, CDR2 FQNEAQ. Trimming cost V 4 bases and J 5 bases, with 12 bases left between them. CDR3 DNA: TGTGCCAGCAGCTACCGGGACGCAGATCAGCCCCAGCATTTT. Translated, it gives CASSYRDADQPQHF.

The CDR3 DNA is TGCGCCAGCAGCCTCGCCGGGGGGGGCGCGAACTACGAGCAGTACTTC. Protein sequence: CASSLAGGGANYEQYF. The chain combines TRBV4-1 with TRBJ2-7; the match to TRBD2 covers 8 bases. Germline assignment: CDR1 MGHRA and CDR2 YSYEKL. There are 16 residues in the CDR3. V shed 4 bases and J 3 bases; nucleotides not matched to a gene: 11.

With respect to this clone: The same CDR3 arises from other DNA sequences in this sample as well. In DNA, the CDR3 is TGTGCCAGTAGTATACAGGGGCTTAATGAAAAACTGTTTTTT. It is translated as CASSIQGLNEKLFF. The J gene is TRBJ1-4, the V gene TRBV19; tentatively, D is TRBD1 (6 bases). Germline assignment: CDR1 LNHDA and CDR2 SQIVND (reference sequence). V was shortened by 2 bases and J by 4 bases, with 8 bases between the two germline ends. The CDR3 sequence is 14 residues long.

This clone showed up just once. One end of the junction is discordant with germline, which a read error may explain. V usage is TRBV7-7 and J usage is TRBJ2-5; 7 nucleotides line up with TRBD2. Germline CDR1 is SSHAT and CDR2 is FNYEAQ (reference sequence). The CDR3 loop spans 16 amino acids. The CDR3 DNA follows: TGTGCTAGCAGCGCCGACTGGTCTAGCGGACAAGAGACCCAGTACTTC. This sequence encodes CASSADWSSGQETQYF.

The chain's CDR3 is CASSERGVGTDTQYF. For the CDR3, the DNA is TGCGCCAGCAGTGAGCGGGGGGTGGGCACAGATACGCAGTATTTT. The V gene is TRBV10-1, the J gene TRBJ2-3, with 7 nucleotides matching TRBD2. V dropped 2 bases and J dropped 1; count of bases not matched to a gene: 3. This CDR3 contains 15 residues. Germline loops: CDR1 WNHNN, CDR2 SYGVQD (reference sequence).

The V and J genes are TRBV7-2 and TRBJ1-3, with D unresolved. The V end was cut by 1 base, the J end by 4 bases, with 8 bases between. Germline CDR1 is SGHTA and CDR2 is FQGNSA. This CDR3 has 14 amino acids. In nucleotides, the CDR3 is TGTGCCAGCAGCTTAGAGGCGCGAGGAAACACCATATATTTT. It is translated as CASSLEARGNTIYF.

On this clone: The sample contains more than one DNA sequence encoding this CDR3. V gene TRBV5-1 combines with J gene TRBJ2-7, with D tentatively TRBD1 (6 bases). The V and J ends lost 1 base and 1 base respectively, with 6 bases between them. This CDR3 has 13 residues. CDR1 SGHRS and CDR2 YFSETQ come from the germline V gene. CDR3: CASSLRGSYEQYF. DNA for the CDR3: TGCGCCAGCAGCTTGAGGGGGTCCTACGAGCAGTACTTC.